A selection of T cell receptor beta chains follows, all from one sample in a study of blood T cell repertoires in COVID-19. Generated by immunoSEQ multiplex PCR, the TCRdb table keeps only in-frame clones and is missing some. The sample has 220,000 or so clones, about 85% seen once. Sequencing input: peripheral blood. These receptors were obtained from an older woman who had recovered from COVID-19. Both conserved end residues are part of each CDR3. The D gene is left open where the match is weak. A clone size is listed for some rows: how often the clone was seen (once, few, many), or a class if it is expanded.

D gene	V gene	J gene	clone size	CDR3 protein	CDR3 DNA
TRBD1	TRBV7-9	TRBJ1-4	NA	CASSFTGGGEKLFF	TGTGCCAGCAGCTTTACAGGGGGAGGTGAAAAACTGTTTTTT
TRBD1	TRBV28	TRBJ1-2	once	CASSSGDRFYGYTF	TGTGCCAGCAGTTCGGGGGACAGATTCTATGGCTACACCTTC
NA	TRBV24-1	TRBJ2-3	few	CATSDTRGSPDTQYF	TGTGCCACCAGTGATACCCGGGGGTCCCCAGATACGCAGTATTTT
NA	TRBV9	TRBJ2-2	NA	CASSVVSGTGELFF	TGTGCCAGCAGCGTAGTCTCAGGGACCGGGGAGCTGTTTTTT
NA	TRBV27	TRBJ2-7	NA	CASSPIDRDYEQYF	TGTGCCAGCAGTCCGATCGACAGAGACTACGAGCAGTACTTC
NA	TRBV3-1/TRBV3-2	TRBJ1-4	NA	CASSQGLATNEKLFF	TGTGCCAGCAGCCAAGGTCTTGCAACTAATGAAAAACTGTTTTTT
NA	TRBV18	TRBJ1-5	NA	CASSPGTPRDVLQPQHF	TGTGCCAGCTCACCCGGGACACCCCGGGACGTTTTGCAGCCCCAGCATTTT
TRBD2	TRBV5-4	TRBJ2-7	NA	CASSLHGGLAGQYF	TGTGCCAGCAGCTTGCATGGAGGACTAGCGGGGCAGTACTTC
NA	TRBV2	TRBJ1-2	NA	CASAVGQINYGYTF	TGTGCCAGCGCCGTAGGACAGATTAACTATGGCTACACCTTC
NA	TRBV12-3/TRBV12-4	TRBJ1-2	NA	CASSPSPYYGYTF	TGTGCCAGCAGCCCCTCCCCCTATTATGGCTACACCTTC
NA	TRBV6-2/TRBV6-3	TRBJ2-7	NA	CASSYRVSYEQYF	TGTGCCAGCAGTTACCGAGTCTCCTACGAGCAGTACTTC
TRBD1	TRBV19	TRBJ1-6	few	CASTYRGSGSYNSPLHF	TGTGCCAGTACTTACAGGGGGTCAGGCTCCTATAATTCACCCCTCCACTTT
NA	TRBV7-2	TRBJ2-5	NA	CASTGSNEETQYF	TGTGCCAGCACAGGGTCGAACGAAGAGACCCAGTACTTC
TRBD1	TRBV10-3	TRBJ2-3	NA	CAISRTGDGADTQYF	TGTGCCATCAGTCGTACAGGGGACGGGGCAGATACGCAGTATTTT
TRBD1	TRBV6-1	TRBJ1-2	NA	CASSERRQGGYTF	TGTGCCAGCAGTGAACGGAGACAGGGTGGCTACACCTTC
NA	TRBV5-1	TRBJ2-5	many	CASSLVGEETQYF	TGCGCCAGCAGCTTGGTCGGGGAAGAGACCCAGTACTTC
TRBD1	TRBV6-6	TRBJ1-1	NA	CAGRQGVGENTEAFF	TGTGCCGGGAGACAGGGGGTTGGCGAGAACACTGAAGCTTTCTTT
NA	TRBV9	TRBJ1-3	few	CASSVGRGDSGNTIYF	TGTGCCAGCAGCGTAGGACGGGGGGACTCTGGAAACACCATATATTTT
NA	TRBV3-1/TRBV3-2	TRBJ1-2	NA	CASSQEAGYGYTF	TGTGCCAGCAGCCAAGAGGCGGGCTATGGCTACACCTTC
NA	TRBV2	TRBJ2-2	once	CASSEGRVAGELFF	TGTGCCAGCAGTGAGGGCAGGGTGGCCGGGGAGCTGTTTTTT
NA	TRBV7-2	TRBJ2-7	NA	CASSSQMDEQYF	TGTGCCAGCAGCTCACAGATGGACGAGCAGTACTTC
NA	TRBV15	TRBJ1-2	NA	CATSRDRGLNYGYTF	TGTGCCACCAGCAGAGATAGAGGGCTTAACTATGGCTACACCTTC
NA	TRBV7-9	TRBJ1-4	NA	CASSSDDSNEKLFF	TGTGCCAGCAGCTCAGATGACAGCAATGAAAAACTGTTTTTT
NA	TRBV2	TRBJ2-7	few	CASSEFTGLDEQYF	TGTGCCAGCAGTGAGTTCACAGGGTTGGACGAGCAGTACTTC
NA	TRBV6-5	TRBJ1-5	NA	CASQTESNQPQHF	TGTGCCAGCCAGACAGAAAGCAATCAGCCCCAGCATTTT
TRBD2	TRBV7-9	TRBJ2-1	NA	CASSWLAGAEQFF	TGTGCCAGCAGCTGGCTAGCGGGGGCTGAGCAGTTCTTC
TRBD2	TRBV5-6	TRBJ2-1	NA	CASSLARAGGLYNEQFF	TGTGCCAGCAGCTTGGCCCGAGCGGGGGGGCTATACAATGAGCAGTTCTTC
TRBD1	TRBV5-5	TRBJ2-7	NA	CASKGGQGGAYEQYF	TGTGCCAGCAAGGGGGGACAGGGGGGAGCCTACGAGCAGTACTTC
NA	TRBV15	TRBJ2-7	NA	CATSRGRGSTYEQYF	TGTGCCACCAGCAGAGGTAGGGGGTCTACCTACGAGCAGTACTTC
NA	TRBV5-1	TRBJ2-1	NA	CASSLGGYLVAGEDEQFF	TGCGCCAGCAGCTTGGGAGGTTACTTAGTTGCGGGTGAGGATGAGCAGTTCTTC
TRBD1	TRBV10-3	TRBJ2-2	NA	CAISGALDRDTGELFF	TGTGCCATCAGCGGGGCCCTCGACAGGGACACCGGGGAGCTGTTTTTT
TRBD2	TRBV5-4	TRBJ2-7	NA	CASSPSASGGSYEQYF	TGTGCCAGCAGCCCCTCGGCTAGCGGGGGCTCCTACGAGCAGTACTTC
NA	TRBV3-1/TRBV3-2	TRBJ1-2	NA	CASSLLGGGVIYDGYTF	TGTGCCAGCAGCCTCCTGGGGGGAGGAGTAATTTATGATGGCTACACCTTC
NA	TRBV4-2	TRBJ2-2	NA	CASSQAVRGNTGELFF	TGTGCCAGCAGCCAAGCCGTCAGGGGGAACACCGGGGAGCTGTTTTTT
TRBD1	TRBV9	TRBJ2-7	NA	CASSADRVYGEQYF	TGTGCCAGCAGCGCCGACAGGGTTTACGGCGAGCAGTACTTC
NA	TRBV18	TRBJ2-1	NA	CASSPIAGNYNEQFF	TGTGCCAGCTCACCAATCGCAGGCAACTACAATGAGCAGTTCTTC
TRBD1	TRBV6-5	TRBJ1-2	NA	CASSLTGTGGRGTF	TGTGCCAGCAGCCTCACCGGGACAGGGGGCAGGGGCACCTTC
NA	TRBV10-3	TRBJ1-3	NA	CAISRQGGGNTIYF	TGTGCCATCAGTCGCCAGGGAGGTGGAAACACCATATATTTT
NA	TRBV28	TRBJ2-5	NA	CASSPGTVSGETQYF	TGTGCCAGCAGCCCCGGGACTGTATCTGGGGAGACCCAGTACTTC
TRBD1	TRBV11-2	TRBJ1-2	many	CASSQATGGENGYTF	TGTGCCAGCAGCCAAGCGACAGGGGGCGAGAATGGCTACACCTTC
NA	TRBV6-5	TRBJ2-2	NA	CASKTQGRNAGELFF	TGTGCCAGCAAAACACAGGGGAGGAACGCCGGGGAGCTGTTTTTT
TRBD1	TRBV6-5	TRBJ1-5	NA	CASRGQGAFQPQHF	TGTGCCAGCAGAGGACAGGGGGCATTCCAGCCCCAGCATTTT
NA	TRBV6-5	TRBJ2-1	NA	CASSYPSSPYNEQFF	TGTGCCAGCAGTTACCCTAGCTCCCCCTACAATGAGCAGTTCTTC
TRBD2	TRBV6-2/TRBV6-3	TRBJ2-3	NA	CASSYSDSGNTDTQYF	TGTGCCAGCAGTTACTCGGATAGCGGGAACACAGATACGCAGTATTTT
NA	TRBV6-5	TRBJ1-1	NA	CASRLGSETEAFF	TGTGCCAGCAGGTTGGGCTCAGAGACTGAAGCTTTCTTT
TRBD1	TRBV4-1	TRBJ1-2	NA	CASSQGGQGVNGYTF	TGCGCCAGCAGCCAGGGGGGACAGGGGGTGAATGGCTACACCTTC
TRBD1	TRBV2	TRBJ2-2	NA	CASSEWAGGSSGELFF	TGTGCCAGCAGTGAATGGGCAGGGGGCTCGTCCGGGGAGCTGTTTTTT
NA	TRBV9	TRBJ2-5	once	CASSVGGETQYF	TGTGCCAGCAGCGTAGGAGGAGAGACCCAGTACTTC
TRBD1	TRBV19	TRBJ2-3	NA	CASSIDPHRGHSSTDTQYF	TGTGCCAGTAGTATAGATCCTCACAGGGGACACTCTAGCACAGATACGCAGTATTTT
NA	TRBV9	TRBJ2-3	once	CASSGYGTQYF	TGTGCCAGCAGCGGATACGGTACGCAGTATTTT
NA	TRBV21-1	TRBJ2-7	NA	CASSKAGVPEQYF	TGTGCCAGCAGCAAAGCAGGGGTTCCCGAGCAGTACTTC
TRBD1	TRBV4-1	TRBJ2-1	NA	CASSQAGQGLGQFF	TGCGCCAGCAGCCAAGCGGGACAGGGTCTGGGGCAGTTCTTC
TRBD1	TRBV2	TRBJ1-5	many	CASKLQGGNQPQHF	TGTGCCAGCAAGCTTCAGGGGGGCAATCAGCCCCAGCATTTT